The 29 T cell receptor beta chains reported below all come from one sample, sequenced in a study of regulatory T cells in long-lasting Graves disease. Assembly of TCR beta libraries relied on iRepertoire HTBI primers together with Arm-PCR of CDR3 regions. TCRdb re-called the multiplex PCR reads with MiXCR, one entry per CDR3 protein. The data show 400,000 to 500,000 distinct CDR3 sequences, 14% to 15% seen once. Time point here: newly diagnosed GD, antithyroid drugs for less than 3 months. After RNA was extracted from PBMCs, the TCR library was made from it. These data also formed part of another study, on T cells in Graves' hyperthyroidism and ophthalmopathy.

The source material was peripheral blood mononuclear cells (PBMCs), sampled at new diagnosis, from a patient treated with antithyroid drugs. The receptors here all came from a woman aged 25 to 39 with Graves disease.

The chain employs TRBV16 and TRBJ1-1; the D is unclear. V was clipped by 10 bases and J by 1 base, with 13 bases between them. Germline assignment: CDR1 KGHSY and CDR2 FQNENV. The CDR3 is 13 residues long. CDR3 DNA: TGTGCCATACAATTTAGCGGGAACACTGAAGCTTTCTTT. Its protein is CAIQFSGNTEAFF.

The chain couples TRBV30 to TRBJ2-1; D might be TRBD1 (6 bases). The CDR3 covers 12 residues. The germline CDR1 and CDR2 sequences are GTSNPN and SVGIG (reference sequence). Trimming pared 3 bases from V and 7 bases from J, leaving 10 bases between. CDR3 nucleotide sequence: TGTGCCTGGAGGTCAGGGGCAAATGAGCAGTTCTTC. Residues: CAWRSGANEQFF.

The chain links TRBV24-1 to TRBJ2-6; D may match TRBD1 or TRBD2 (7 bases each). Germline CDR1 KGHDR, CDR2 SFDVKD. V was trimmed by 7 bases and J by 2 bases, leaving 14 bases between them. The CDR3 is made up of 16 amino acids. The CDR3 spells CATSHQGGAGANVLTF. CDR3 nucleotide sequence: TGTGCCACCAGCCATCAGGGGGGGGCTGGGGCCAACGTCCTGACTTTC.

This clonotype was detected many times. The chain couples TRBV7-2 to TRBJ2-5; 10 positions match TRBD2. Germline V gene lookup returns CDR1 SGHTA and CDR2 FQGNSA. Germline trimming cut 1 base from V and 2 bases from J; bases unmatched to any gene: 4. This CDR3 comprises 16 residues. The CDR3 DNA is TGTGCCAGCAGCTTAGGACTAGCGGGCCCTCAAGAGACCCAGTACTTC. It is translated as CASSLGLAGPQETQYF.

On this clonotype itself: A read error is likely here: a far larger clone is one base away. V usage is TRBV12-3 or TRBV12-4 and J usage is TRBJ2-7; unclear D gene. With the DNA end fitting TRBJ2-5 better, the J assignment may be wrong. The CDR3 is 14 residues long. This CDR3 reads CASGDGGPKETQYF. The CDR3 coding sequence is TGTGCCAGCGGGGATGGCGGTCCAAAAGAGACCCAGTACTTC.

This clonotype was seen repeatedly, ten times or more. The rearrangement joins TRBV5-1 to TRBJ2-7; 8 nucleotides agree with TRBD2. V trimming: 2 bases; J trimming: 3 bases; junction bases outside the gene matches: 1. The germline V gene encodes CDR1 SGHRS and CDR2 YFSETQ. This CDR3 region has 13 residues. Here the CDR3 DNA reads TGCGCCAGCAGCTTTAGCGGGAACTACGAGCAGTACTTC. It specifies CASSFSGNYEQYF. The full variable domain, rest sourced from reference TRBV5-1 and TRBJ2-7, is KAGVTQTPRYLIKTRGQQVTLSCSPISGHRSVSWYQQTPGQGLQFLFEYFSETQRNKGNFPGRFSGRQFSNSRSEMNVSTLELGDSALYLCASSFSGNYEQYFGPGTRLTVT.

The CDR3 bases are TGTGCCAGCAGCCCCCTGGGGACTAGCGCCTTCAATGAGCAGTTCTTC. This translates into CASSPLGTSAFNEQFF. V gene TRBV7-3 combines with J gene TRBJ2-1, with 10 bases fitting TRBD2. V was clipped by 5 bases and J by 6 bases; unmatched bases: 10. The germline V gene has CDR1 SGHTA and CDR2 FQGTGA. The CDR3 spans 16 residues.

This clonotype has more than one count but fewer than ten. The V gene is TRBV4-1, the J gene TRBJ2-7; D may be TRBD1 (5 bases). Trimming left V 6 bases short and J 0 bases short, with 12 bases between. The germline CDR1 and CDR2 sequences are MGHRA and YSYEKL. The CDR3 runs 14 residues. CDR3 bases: TGCGCCAGCAGTACAGGCCCGGGCTCCTACGAGCAGTACTTC. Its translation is CASSTGPGSYEQYF.

Written as DNA, the CDR3 is TGTGCCAGCAGTTTATCCACGGAGGGAGACCAGTACTTC. As protein: CASSLSTEGDQYF. J is TRBJ2-5 and V is TRBV27, with a possible D match to TRBD2 (6 bases). The V gene lost 0 bases and the J gene lost 10 bases, with 12 bases spanning the gap. In germline, CDR1 is MNHEY, CDR2 SMNVEV (reference sequence). The CDR3 runs to 13 residues.

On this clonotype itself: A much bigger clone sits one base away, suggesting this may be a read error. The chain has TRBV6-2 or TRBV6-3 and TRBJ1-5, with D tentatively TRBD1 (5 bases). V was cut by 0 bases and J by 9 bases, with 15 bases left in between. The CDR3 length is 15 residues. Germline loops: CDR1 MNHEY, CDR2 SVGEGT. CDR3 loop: CASSYSGQGPRPQHF. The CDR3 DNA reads TGTGCCAGCAGTTACTCCGGGCAGGGACCTCGGCCCCAGCATTTT.

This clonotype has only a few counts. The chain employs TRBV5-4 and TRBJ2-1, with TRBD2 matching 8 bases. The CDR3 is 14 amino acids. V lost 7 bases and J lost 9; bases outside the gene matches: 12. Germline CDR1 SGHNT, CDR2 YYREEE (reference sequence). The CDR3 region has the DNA TGTGCCAGCTCCCTGACCGGGACTAGTACTGAGCAGTTCTTC. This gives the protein CASSLTGTSTEQFF. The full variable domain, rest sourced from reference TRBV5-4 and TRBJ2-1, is ETGVTQSPTHLIKTRGQQVTLRCSSQSGHNTVSWYQQALGQGPQFIFQYYREEENGRGNFPPRFSGLQFPNYSSELNVNALELDDSALYLCASSLTGTSTEQFFGPGTRLTVL.

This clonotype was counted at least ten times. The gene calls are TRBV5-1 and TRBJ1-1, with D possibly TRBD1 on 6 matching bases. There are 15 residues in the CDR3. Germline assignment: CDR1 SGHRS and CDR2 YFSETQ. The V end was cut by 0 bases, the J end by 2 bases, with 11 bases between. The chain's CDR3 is CASSLDLGGNTEAFF. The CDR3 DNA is TGCGCCAGCAGCTTGGATCTAGGGGGTAACACTGAAGCTTTCTTT. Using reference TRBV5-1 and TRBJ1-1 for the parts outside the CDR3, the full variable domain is KAGVTQTPRYLIKTRGQQVTLSCSPISGHRSVSWYQQTPGQGLQFLFEYFSETQRNKGNFPGRFSGRQFSNSRSEMNVSTLELGDSALYLCASSLDLGGNTEAFFGQGTRLTVV.

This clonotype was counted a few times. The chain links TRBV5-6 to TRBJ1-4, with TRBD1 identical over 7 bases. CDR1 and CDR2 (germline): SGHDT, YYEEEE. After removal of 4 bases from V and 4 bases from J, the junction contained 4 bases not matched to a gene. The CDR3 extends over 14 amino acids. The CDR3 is CASSPGGYNEKLFF. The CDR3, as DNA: TGTGCCAGCAGCCCAGGGGGTTATAATGAAAAACTGTTTTTT.

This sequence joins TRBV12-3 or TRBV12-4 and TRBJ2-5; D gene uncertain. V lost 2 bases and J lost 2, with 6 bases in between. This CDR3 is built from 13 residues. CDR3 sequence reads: CASSLTAQETQYF. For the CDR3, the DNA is TGTGCCAGCAGTTTAACTGCACAAGAGACCCAGTACTTC.

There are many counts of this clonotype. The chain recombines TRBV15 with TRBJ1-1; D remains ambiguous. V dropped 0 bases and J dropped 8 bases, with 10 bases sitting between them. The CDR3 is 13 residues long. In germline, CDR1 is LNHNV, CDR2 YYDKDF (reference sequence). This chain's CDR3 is CATSRDPAYEAFF. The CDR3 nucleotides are TGTGCCACCAGCAGAGACCCAGCCTACGAAGCTTTCTTT.

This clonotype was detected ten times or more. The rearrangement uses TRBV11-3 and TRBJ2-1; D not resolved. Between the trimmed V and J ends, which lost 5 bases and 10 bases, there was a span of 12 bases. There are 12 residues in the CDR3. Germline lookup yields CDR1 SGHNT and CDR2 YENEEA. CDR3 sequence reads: CASSHSFNEQFF. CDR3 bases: TGTGCCAGCAGCCATAGTTTCAACGAGCAGTTCTTC.

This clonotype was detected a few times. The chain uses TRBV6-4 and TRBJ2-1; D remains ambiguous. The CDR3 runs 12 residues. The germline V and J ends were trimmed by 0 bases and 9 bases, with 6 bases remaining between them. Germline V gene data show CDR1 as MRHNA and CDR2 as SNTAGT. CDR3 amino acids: CASSDSMSEQFF. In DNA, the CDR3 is TGTGCCAGCAGTGACTCGATGAGTGAGCAGTTCTTC.

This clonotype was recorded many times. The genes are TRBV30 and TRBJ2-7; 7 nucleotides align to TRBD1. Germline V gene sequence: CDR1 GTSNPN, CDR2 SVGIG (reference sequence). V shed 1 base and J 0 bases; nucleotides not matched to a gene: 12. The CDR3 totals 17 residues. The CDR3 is CAWSGATGTASSYEQYF. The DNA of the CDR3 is TGTGCCTGGAGTGGGGCAACCGGGACAGCGAGCTCCTACGAGCAGTACTTC.

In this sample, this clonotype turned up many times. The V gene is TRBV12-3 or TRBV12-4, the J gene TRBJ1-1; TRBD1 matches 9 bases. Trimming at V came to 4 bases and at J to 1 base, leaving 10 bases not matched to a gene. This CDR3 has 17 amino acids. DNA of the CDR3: TGTGCCAGCAGTTCTCCCGGGACAGGGAAGGCGAACACTGAAGCTTTCTTT. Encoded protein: CASSSPGTGKANTEAFF.

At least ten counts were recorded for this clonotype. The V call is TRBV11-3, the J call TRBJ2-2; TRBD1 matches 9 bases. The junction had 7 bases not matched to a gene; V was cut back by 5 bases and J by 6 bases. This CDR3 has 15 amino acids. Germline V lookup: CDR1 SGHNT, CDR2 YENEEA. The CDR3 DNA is TGTGCCAGCAGCACCGACAGGGGGAGGGCCGGGGAGCTGTTTTTT. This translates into CASSTDRGRAGELFF. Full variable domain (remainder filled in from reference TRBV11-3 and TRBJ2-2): EAGVVQSPRYKIIEKKQPVAFWCNPISGHNTLYWYLQNLGQGPELLIRYENEEAVDDSQLPKDRFSAERLKGVDSTLKIQPAELGDSAVYLCASSTDRGRAGELFFGEGSRLTVL.

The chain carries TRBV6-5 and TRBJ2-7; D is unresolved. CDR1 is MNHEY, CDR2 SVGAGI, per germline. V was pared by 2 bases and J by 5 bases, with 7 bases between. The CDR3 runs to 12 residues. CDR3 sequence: CASSYLSDEQYF. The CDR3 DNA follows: TGTGCCAGCAGTTACCTCTCTGACGAGCAGTACTTC.

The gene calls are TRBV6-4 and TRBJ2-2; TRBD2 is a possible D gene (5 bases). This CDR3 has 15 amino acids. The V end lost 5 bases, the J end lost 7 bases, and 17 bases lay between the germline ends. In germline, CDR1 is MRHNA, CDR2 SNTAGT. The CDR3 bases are TGTGCCAGCAGTCCAAGCGTGAGTGAGGGCGGGGAGCTGTTTTTT. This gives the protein CASSPSVSEGGELFF.

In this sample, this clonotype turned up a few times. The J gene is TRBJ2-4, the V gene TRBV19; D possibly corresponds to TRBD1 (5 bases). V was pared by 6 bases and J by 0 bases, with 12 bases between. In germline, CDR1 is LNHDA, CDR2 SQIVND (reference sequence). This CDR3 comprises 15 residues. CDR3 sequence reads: CASRAAGKAKNIQYF. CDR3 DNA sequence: TGTGCCAGTAGGGCGGCAGGGAAAGCCAAAAACATTCAGTACTTC.

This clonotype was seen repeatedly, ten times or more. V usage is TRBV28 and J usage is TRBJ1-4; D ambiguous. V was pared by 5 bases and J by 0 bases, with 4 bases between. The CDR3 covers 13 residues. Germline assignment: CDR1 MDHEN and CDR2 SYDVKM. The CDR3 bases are TGTGCCAGCAGTCCTACAACTAATGAAAAACTGTTTTTT. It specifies CASSPTTNEKLFF.

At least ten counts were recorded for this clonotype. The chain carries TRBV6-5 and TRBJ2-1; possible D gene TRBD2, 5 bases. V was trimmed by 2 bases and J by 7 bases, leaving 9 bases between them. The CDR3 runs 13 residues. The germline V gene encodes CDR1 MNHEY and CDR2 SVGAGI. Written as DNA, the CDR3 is TGTGCCAGCAGTTACCCCGGCGGGAATGAGCAGTTCTTC. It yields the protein CASSYPGGNEQFF.

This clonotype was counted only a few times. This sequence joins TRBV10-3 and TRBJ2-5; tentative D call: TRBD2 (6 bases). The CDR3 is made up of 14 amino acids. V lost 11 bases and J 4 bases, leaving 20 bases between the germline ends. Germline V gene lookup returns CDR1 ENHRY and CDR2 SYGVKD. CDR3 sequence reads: CASRLAELGETQYF. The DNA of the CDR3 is TGTGCCTCCCGATTAGCGGAACTGGGAGAGACCCAGTACTTC.

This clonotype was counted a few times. The CDR3 loop reads CASSIVWGLAYEQYF. Here the CDR3 DNA reads TGTGCCAGTAGTATTGTATGGGGGCTAGCCTACGAGCAGTACTTC. The V call is TRBV19, the J call TRBJ2-7; tentative D call: TRBD1 (6 bases). The V end was cut by 3 bases, the J end by 2 bases, with 14 bases between. Germline CDR1 reads LNHDA; CDR2 reads SQIVND (reference sequence). CDR3 length: 15 amino acids.

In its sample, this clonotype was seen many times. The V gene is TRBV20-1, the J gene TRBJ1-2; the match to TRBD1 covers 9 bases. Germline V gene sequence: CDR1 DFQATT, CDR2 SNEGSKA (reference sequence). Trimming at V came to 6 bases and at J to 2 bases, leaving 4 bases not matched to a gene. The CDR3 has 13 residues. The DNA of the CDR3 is TGCAGTGCCCGGACAGGGGTCAACTATGGCTACACCTTC. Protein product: CSARTGVNYGYTF.

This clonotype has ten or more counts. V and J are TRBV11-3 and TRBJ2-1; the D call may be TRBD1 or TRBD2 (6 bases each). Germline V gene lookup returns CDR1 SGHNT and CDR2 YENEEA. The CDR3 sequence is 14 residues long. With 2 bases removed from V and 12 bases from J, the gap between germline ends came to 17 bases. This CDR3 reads CASSLRASGAGQFF. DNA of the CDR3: TGTGCCAGCAGCTTAAGGGCGTCGGGGGCAGGGCAGTTCTTC.